This is a list of T cell receptor beta chains from one sample in a study of beta chain features in type 1 diabetes. The assay was immunoSEQ multiplex PCR, and TCRdb's table has in-frame clones only and misses some. This table holds about 150,000 clones, about 9.1% found once. The sample comprised central memory CD4+ T cells from blood. The receptors originated from a young woman in good health. Both conserved end residues are part of each CDR3. A D gene is named only where the DNA matches it firmly. Expanded clones are given a class, and other clones once, few, many or no size at all.

TRBD2,few,TRBV7-9,TRBJ2-2,CASSSRGGRGTGELFF,TGTGCCAGCAGCTCCCGGGGGGGGCGCGGCACCGGGGAGCTGTTTTTT
-,-,TRBV5-8,TRBJ1-1,CASSADRRTEAFF,TGTGCCAGCAGCGCAGACAGAAGGACTGAAGCTTTCTTT
TRBD2,-,TRBV18,TRBJ2-5,CASTTGEGETQYF,TGTGCCAGCACGACGGGGGAGGGGGAGACCCAGTACTTC
-,-,TRBV10-3,TRBJ1-1,CAISPRGMNTEAFF,TGTGCCATCAGTCCACGGGGGATGAACACTGAAGCTTTCTTT
-,-,TRBV7-2,TRBJ1-1,CASSLFDRNTEAFF,TGTGCCAGCAGCTTATTCGACAGGAACACTGAAGCTTTCTTT
-,few,TRBV9,TRBJ2-7,CASSVTAGSYEQYF,TGTGCCAGCAGCGTAACGGCAGGATCCTACGAGCAGTACTTC
TRBD2,-,TRBV30,TRBJ2-2,CAWSAAGVTGELFF,TGTGCCTGGAGTGCCGCGGGAGTCACCGGGGAGCTGTTTTTT
TRBD1,-,TRBV10-3,TRBJ1-5,CAIGQGDQPQHF,TGTGCCATAGGACAGGGGGATCAGCCCCAGCATTTT
-,-,TRBV5-6,TRBJ2-7,CASSLNLAYRYEQYF,TGTGCCAGCAGCTTAAACCTAGCGTATCGCTACGAGCAGTACTTC
-,-,TRBV5-6,TRBJ2-5,CASSLYTVQETQYF,TGTGCCAGCAGCTTGTACACAGTACAAGAGACCCAGTACTTC
TRBD2,-,TRBV5-1,TRBJ2-1,CASSLGLAFNEQFF,TGCGCCAGCAGCCTGGGACTAGCGTTCAATGAGCAGTTCTTC
TRBD2,many,TRBV30,TRBJ2-1,CAWSARLAGGPDEQFF,TGTGCCTGGAGTGCCAGACTAGCGGGGGGGCCGGATGAGCAGTTCTTC
TRBD1,few,TRBV28,TRBJ2-1,CASTSGQDSYNEQFF,TGTGCCAGCACTTCGGGACAGGACTCCTACAATGAGCAGTTCTTC
-,-,TRBV7-3,TRBJ1-1,CASSLQAEGTEAFF,TGTGCCAGCAGCTTACAAGCCGAGGGCACTGAAGCTTTCTTT
-,-,TRBV30,TRBJ1-2,CAWSVGPGSYGYTF,TGTGCCTGGAGTGTTGGCCCAGGCAGCTATGGCTACACCTTC
TRBD1,-,TRBV30,TRBJ1-3,CAWSRTGTGNTIYF,TGTGCCTGGAGTCGGACAGGGACAGGAAACACCATATATTTT
-,few,TRBV2,TRBJ2-3,CASSVQDSTDTQYF,TGTGCCAGCAGTGTCCAGGATTCCACAGATACGCAGTATTTT
-,few,TRBV4-1,TRBJ2-7,CASSSDWSSYEQYF,TGCGCCAGCAGCTCCGACTGGAGCTCCTACGAGCAGTACTTC
TRBD1,-,TRBV29-1,TRBJ1-2,CSVLTGSNYGYTF,TGCAGCGTCTTGACAGGGTCCAACTATGGCTACACCTTC
-,many,TRBV4-2,TRBJ2-7,CASSQEGGEQYF,TGTGCCAGCAGCCAAGAGGGAGGCGAGCAGTACTTC
-,-,TRBV14,TRBJ1-2,CASSRTWTDYGYTF,TGTGCCAGCAGCAGAACGTGGACAGACTATGGCTACACCTTC
-,-,TRBV11-3,TRBJ2-2,CASSRGTGELFF,TGTGCCAGCAGCCGGGGCACCGGGGAGCTGTTTTTT
-,-,TRBV19,TRBJ1-1,CASKTAMNTEAFF,TGTGCCAGTAAGACAGCGATGAACACTGAAGCTTTCTTT
TRBD2,few,TRBV7-7,TRBJ2-5,CASSKGASGSQETQYF,TGTGCTAGCAGCAAGGGGGCTAGCGGGAGCCAAGAGACCCAGTACTTC
-,few,TRBV7-9,TRBJ2-7,CASSSKDRPGEQYF,TGTGCCAGCAGCTCCAAGGACAGACCTGGGGAGCAGTACTTC
-,-,TRBV7-9,TRBJ2-7,CASSSSTGVSEQYF,TGTGCCAGCAGCTCATCGACGGGGGTCAGCGAGCAGTACTTC
-,-,TRBV4-1,TRBJ1-1,CASSQLQGTEAFF,TGCGCCAGCAGCCAATTACAGGGAACTGAAGCTTTCTTT
-,few,TRBV19,TRBJ1-1,CASKPSQAAYAFF,TGTGCCAGTAAGCCAAGCCAGGCTGCGTACGCTTTCTTT
TRBD1,-,TRBV4-3,TRBJ1-5,CASSQLPGQEVYF,TGCGCCAGCAGCCAGCTTCCGGGACAGGAGGTTTATTTT
-,-,TRBV7-9,TRBJ1-2,CASSPSESGGRGYTF,TGTGCCAGCAGCCCAAGTGAGTCGGGAGGCCGGGGCTACACCTTC
-,few,TRBV19,TRBJ2-5,CASSGGAQYF,TGTGCCAGTAGTGGAGGGGCCCAGTACTTC
-,-,TRBV2,TRBJ2-3,CASRRSTDTQYF,TGTGCCAGCAGACGGAGCACAGATACGCAGTATTTT
TRBD1,-,TRBV7-7,TRBJ2-7,CASSPYQGAYEQYF,TGTGCTAGCAGCCCCTATCAGGGGGCCTACGAGCAGTACTTC
-,-,TRBV18,TRBJ1-2,CASSPGVGTSYGYTF,TGTGCCAGCTCACCGGGGGTGGGGACATCGTATGGCTACACCTTC
-,-,TRBV30,TRBJ2-5,CAWNADTSGETQYF,TGTGCCTGGAACGCGGACACATCTGGGGAGACCCAGTACTTC
TRBD1,few,TRBV28,TRBJ2-7,CASSHTRTGSYEQYF,TGTGCCAGCAGTCATACAAGGACAGGTTCCTACGAGCAGTACTTC
TRBD1,many,TRBV10-3,TRBJ1-2,CAIRGRDRDGYTF,TGTGCCATCAGAGGCCGGGACAGGGATGGCTACACCTTC
-,-,TRBV7-6,TRBJ2-5,CASSGLGVQETQYF,TGTGCCAGCAGCGGCCTCGGGGTCCAAGAGACCCAGTACTTC
-,few,TRBV7-8,TRBJ2-2,CASSLGTVNTGELFF,TGTGCCAGCAGCTTAGGGACAGTTAACACCGGGGAGCTGTTTTTT
TRBD2,-,TRBV7-8,TRBJ2-3,CASSFSGTRLDTQYF,TGTGCCAGCAGCTTTTCCGGGACTAGATTAGATACGCAGTATTTT
-,-,TRBV10-3,TRBJ1-3,CAMRTGNTIYF,TGTGCCATGAGAACTGGAAACACCATATATTTT
-,few,TRBV27,TRBJ2-7,CASRGTGLANYEQYF,TGTGCCAGCAGGGGGACGGGACTCGCTAACTACGAGCAGTACTTC
TRBD2,few,TRBV11-2,TRBJ2-7,CASSPGLAGLTRSYEQYF,TGTGCCAGCAGCCCTGGACTAGCGGGACTTACTCGCTCCTACGAGCAGTACTTC
-,-,TRBV9,TRBJ2-7,CASSVTDGYEQYF,TGTGCCAGCAGCGTCACAGATGGCTACGAGCAGTACTTC
TRBD1,-,TRBV11-2,TRBJ1-2,CASSRDSLYGYTF,TGTGCCAGCAGCCGGGACAGCCTCTATGGCTACACCTTC
-,few,TRBV9,TRBJ1-2,CASSVGNLYYGYTF,TGTGCCAGCAGCGTCGGGAATCTTTACTATGGCTACACCTTC
-,few,TRBV5-1,TRBJ2-7,CASSLLSNPGPYEQYF,TGCGCCAGCAGCTTGTTATCCAATCCCGGTCCCTACGAGCAGTACTTC
-,-,TRBV13,TRBJ2-7,CASSLGHTSYEQYF,TGTGCCAGCAGCTTGGGGCATACCTCCTACGAGCAGTACTTC
-,-,TRBV2,TRBJ2-1,CASSEEGGIGEQFF,TGTGCCAGCAGTGAAGAAGGCGGGATCGGTGAGCAGTTCTTC
-,few,TRBV19,TRBJ1-5,CASSNQGTSQPQHF,TGTGCCAGTAGTAACCAGGGGACGAGTCAGCCCCAGCATTTT
-,-,TRBV4-1,TRBJ2-1,CASSQERTGSNNEQFF,TGCGCCAGCAGCCAAGAGAGAACCGGGAGTAACAATGAGCAGTTCTTC
TRBD1,few,TRBV30,TRBJ2-5,CAWSGNRGETQYF,TGTGCCTGGAGTGGGAACAGGGGGGAGACCCAGTACTTC
TRBD1,few,TRBV10-3,TRBJ2-2,CAIRRTGDLRNTGELFF,TGTGCCATCAGAAGGACAGGGGATCTTCGGAACACCGGGGAGCTGTTTTTT
TRBD1,few,TRBV5-1,TRBJ1-1,CASSFNRGRGTEAFF,TGCGCCAGCAGCTTTAACAGGGGGCGGGGGACTGAAGCTTTCTTT
TRBD1,few,TRBV28,TRBJ2-7,CASEPGQGYEQYF,TGTGCCAGCGAGCCGGGACAGGGCTACGAGCAGTACTTC
TRBD1,-,TRBV19,TRBJ2-3,CASSTTGATTDTQYF,TGTGCCAGTAGTACCACAGGGGCGACCACAGATACGCAGTATTTT
-,-,TRBV7-7,TRBJ2-2,CASSPTGTTTGELFF,TGTGCTAGCAGCCCCACCGGGACAACCACCGGGGAGCTGTTTTTT
TRBD1,-,TRBV7-8,TRBJ1-2,CASSSGQTRYGYTF,TGTGCCAGCAGCTCGGGACAGACGCGCTATGGCTACACCTTC
-,many,TRBV7-2,TRBJ1-1,CASSLNRATEAFF,TGTGCCAGCAGCTTAAACAGGGCCACTGAAGCTTTCTTT
-,-,TRBV11-2,TRBJ2-5,CASSAGRETQYF,TGTGCCAGCAGCGCGGGACGGGAGACCCAGTACTTC